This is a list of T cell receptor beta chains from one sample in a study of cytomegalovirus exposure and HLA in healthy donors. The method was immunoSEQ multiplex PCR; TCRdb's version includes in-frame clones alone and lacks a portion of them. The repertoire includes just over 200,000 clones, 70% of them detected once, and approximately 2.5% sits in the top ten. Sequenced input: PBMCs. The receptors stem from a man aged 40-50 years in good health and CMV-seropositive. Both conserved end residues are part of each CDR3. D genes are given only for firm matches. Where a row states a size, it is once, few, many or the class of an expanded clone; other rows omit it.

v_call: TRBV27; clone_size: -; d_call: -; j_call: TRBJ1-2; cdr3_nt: TGTGCCAGCAGTCCCGCCGCCGGCTATGGCTACACCTTC; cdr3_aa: CASSPAAGYGYTF
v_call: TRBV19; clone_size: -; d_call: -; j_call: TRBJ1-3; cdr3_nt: TGTGCCAGTAGTCGAATTGACTTAGACTCTGGAAACACCATATATTTT; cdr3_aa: CASSRIDLDSGNTIYF
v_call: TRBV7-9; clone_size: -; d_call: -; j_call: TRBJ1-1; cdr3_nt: TGTGCCAGCAGCTTATTCGGCAGGGAAGCTTTCTTT; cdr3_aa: CASSLFGREAFF
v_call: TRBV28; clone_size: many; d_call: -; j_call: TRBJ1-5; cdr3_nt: TGTGCCAGCAGCCAATTGGGGGGGAGTTGGCAGCCCCAGCATTTT; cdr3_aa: CASSQLGGSWQPQHF
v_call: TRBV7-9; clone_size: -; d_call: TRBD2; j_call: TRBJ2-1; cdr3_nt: TGTGCCAGCAGCCCCATGGGGACTAGCGGGGGAAATGAGCAGTTCTTC; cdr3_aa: CASSPMGTSGGNEQFF
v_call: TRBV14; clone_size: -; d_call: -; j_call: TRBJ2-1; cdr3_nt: TGTGCCAGCAGCCAAGGTAGCGTGGAGCAGTTCTTC; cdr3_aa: CASSQGSVEQFF
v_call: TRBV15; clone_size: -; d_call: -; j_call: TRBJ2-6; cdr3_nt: TGTGCCACCAGCAGAGGTGACATCTCTGGGGCCAACGTCCTGACTTTC; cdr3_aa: CATSRGDISGANVLTF
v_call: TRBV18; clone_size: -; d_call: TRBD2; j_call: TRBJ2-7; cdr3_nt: TGTGCCAGCTCACAGGGACTAGCGGGGTACGAGCAGTACTTC; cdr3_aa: CASSQGLAGYEQYF
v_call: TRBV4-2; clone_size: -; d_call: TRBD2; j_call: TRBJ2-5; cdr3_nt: TGTGCCAGCAGCCAGTCCGTGGGACTAGGTCAGGAGACCCAGTACTTC; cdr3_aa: CASSQSVGLGQETQYF
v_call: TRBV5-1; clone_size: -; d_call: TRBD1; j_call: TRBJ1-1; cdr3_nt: TGCGCCAGCAGCTGGACAGGGGTGAACACTGAAGCTTTCTTT; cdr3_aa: CASSWTGVNTEAFF
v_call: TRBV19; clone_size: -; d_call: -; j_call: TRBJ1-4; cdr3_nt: TGTGCCAGTAGTATAGATATCGGGGCAACTAATGAAAAACTGTTTTTT; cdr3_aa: CASSIDIGATNEKLFF
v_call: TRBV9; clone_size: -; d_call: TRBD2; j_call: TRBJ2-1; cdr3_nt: TGTGCCAGCAGCGTAGTGGCGGGGGGTGATGAGCAGTTCTTC; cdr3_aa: CASSVVAGGDEQFF
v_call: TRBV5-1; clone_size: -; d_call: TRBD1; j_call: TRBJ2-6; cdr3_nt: TGCGCCAGCAGCGGGACAGGAGGTGGGGCCAACGTCCTGACTTTC; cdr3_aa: CASSGTGGGANVLTF
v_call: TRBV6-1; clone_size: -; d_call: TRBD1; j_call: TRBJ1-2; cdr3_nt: TGTGCCAGCAGTGGGGGGGCATCACTTAGGACAGGGATAATGGACTATGGCTACACCTTC; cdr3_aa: CASSGGASLRTGIMDYGYTF
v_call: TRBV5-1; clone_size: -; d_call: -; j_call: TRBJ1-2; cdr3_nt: TGCGCCAGCAGCTTGGCCGGGGGGTTGAATGGCTACACCTTC; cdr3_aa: CASSLAGGLNGYTF
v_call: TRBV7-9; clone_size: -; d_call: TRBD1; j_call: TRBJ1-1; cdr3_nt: TGTGCCAGCAGTTCCGGACAGGATGAAGCTTTCTTT; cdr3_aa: CASSSGQDEAFF
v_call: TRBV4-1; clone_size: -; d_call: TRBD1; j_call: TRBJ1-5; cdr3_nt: TGCGCCAGCAGCCAAGTCTTGACAGGGGGCTATCAGCCCCAGCATTTT; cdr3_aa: CASSQVLTGGYQPQHF
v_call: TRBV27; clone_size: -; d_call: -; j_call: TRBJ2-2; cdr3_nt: TGTGCCAGCACCCATTGGGGCTCGTCGGACACCGGGGAGCTGTTTTTT; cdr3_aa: CASTHWGSSDTGELFF
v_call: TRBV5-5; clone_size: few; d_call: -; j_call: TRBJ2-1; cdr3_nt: TGTGCCAGCAGCTTGATCGGGGGGCACGAGCAGTTCTTC; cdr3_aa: CASSLIGGHEQFF